This TCR beta chain was documented in a study of blood T cell repertoires in COVID-19. Overall study: The United States, Italy and Spain supplied acute and convalescent COVID-19 samples. T cells, B-cell-depleted T cells, or PBMCs supplied cDNA or gDNA.

The table came from immunoSEQ multiplex PCR; TCRdb's copy has only in-frame clones and leaves some out. This sample has about 100,000 clones, with just over 90% found just once. V lost 5 bases, J lost 4 bases, and 14 bases lay in between. CDR1 is SGHTA, CDR2 FQGNSA, per germline. The CDR3 is made up of 14 amino acids. The rearrangement uses TRBV7-2 and TRBJ1-2, with a tentative D call TRBD1 (6 bases). What was sequenced was peripheral blood. This receptor was obtained from a middle-aged man with active COVID-19. This CDR3 reads CASSPPGHSYGYTF. The CDR3 bases are TGTGCCAGCAGCCCACCGGGACATTCCTATGGCTACACCTTC.